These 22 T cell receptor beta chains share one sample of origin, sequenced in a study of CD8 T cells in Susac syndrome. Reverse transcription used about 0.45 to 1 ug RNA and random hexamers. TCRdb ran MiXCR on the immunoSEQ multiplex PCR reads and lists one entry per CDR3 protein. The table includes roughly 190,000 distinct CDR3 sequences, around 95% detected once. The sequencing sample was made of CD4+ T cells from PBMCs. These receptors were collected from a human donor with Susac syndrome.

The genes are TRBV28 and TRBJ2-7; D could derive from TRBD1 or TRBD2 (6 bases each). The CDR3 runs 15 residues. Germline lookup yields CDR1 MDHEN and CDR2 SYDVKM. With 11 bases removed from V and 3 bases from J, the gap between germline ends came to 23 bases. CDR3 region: CACRRDTGAFYEQYF. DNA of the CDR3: TGTGCCTGTCGACGGGATACGGGGGCGTTCTACGAGCAGTACTTC.

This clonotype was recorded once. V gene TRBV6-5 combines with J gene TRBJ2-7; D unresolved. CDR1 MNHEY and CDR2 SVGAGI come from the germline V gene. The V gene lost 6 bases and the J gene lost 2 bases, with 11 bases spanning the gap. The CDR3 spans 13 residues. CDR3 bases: TGTGCCAGCAGACTGGACGGAGCCTACGAGCAGTACTTC. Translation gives CASRLDGAYEQYF.

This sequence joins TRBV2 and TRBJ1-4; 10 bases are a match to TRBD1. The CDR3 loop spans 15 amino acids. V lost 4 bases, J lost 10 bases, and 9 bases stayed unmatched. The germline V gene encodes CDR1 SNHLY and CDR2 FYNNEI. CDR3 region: CASSVLGQGIVKLFF. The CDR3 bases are TGTGCCAGCAGTGTCCTGGGACAGGGGATAGTAAAACTGTTTTTT.

CDR3 in DNA: TGTGCCAGCAGCCGAATGGAAGATTTCTACGAGCAGTACTTC. Translating gives CASSRMEDFYEQYF. The V gene is TRBV3-1, the J gene TRBJ2-7; D is uncertain. The germline V gene has CDR1 LGHDT and CDR2 YNNKEL (reference sequence). V dropped 4 bases and J dropped 3 bases, with 13 bases sitting between them. CDR3 length: 14 amino acids.

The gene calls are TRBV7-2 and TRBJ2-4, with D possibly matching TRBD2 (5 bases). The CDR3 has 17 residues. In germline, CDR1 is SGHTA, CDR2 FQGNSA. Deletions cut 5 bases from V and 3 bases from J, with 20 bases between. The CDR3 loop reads CASSRPHAPGNKNIQYF. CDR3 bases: TGTGCCAGCAGCCGTCCCCACGCGCCGGGGAACAAAAACATTCAGTACTTC.

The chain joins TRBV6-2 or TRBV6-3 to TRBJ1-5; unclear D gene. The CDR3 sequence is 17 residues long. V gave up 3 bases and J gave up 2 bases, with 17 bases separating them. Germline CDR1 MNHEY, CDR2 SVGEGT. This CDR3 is CASSYGVGGPRNQPQHF. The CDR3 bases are TGTGCCAGCAGTTATGGGGTCGGCGGACCCCGCAATCAGCCCCAGCATTTT.

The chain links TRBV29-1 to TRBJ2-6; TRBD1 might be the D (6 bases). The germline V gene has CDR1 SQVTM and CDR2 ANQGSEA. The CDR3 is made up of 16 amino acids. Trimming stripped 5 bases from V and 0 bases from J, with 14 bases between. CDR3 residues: CSVLDRSPSGANVLTF. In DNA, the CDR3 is TGCAGCGTTTTAGACAGGTCCCCCTCTGGGGCCAACGTCCTGACTTTC.

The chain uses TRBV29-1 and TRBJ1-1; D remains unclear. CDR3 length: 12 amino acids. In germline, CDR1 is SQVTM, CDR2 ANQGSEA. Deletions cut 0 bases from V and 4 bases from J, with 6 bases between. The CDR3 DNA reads TGCAGCGTTGAAGATAAAGGCACTGAAGCTTTCTTT. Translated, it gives CSVEDKGTEAFF.

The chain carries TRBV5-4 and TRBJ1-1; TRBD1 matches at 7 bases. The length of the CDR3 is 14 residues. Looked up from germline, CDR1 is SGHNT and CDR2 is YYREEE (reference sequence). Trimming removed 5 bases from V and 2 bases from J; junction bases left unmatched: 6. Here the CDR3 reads CASRGQATNTEAFF. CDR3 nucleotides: TGTGCCAGCAGAGGACAGGCCACAAACACTGAAGCTTTCTTT.

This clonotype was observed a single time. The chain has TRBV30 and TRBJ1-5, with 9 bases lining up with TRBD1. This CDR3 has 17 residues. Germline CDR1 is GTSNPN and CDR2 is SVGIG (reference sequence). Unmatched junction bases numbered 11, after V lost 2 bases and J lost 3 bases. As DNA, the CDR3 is TGTGCCTGGAGTCGAAGAACCGGGACAGGGTTCAATCAGCCCCAGCATTTT. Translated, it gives CAWSRRTGTGFNQPQHF.

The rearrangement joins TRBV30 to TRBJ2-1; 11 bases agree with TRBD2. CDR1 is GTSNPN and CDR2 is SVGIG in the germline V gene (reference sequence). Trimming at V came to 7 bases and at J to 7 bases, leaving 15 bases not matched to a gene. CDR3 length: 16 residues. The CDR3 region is CAYRSGKVAGGNEQFF. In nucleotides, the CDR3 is TGTGCCTACCGGAGCGGGAAGGTAGCGGGGGGGAATGAGCAGTTCTTC.

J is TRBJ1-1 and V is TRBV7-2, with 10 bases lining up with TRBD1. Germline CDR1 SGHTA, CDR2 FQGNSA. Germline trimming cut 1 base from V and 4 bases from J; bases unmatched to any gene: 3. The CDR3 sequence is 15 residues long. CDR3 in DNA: TGTGCCAGCAGCTTAGTAGGACAGGGGGGCACTGAAGCTTTCTTT. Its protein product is CASSLVGQGGTEAFF.

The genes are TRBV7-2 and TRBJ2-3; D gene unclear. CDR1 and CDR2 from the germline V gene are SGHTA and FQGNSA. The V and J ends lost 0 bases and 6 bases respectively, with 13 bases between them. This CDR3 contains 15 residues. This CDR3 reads CASSLAQDLGDTQYF. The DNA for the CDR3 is TGTGCCAGCAGCTTAGCGCAAGACCTGGGGGATACGCAGTATTTT.

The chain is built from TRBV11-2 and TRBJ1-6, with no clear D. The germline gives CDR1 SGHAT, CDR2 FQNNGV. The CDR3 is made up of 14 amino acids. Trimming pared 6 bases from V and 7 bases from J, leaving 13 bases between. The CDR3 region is CASSGGLPNSPLHF. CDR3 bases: TGTGCCAGCAGTGGAGGACTCCCCAATTCACCCCTCCACTTT.

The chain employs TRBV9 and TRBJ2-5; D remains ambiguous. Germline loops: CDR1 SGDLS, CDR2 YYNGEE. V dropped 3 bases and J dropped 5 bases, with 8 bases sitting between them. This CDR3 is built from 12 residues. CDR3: CASSARSETQYF. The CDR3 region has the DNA TGTGCCAGCAGCGCCCGTAGCGAGACCCAGTACTTC.

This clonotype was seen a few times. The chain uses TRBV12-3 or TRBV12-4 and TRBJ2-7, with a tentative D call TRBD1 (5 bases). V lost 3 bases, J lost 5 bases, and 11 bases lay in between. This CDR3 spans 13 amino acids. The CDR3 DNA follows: TGTGCCAGCAGTTTGGCAGGGTACCACGAGCAGTACTTC. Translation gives CASSLAGYHEQYF.

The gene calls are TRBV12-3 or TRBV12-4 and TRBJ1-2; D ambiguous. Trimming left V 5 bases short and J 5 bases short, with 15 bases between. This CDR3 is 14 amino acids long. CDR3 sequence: CASSPPYLVYGYTF. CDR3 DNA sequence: TGTGCCAGCAGTCCCCCTTATTTAGTTTATGGCTACACCTTC.

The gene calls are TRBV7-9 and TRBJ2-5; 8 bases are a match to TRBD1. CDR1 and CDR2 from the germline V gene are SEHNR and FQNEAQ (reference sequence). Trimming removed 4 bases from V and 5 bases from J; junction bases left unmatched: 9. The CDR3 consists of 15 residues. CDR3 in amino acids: CASSSPQGAWETQYF. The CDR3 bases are TGTGCCAGCAGCTCTCCTCAGGGGGCGTGGGAGACCCAGTACTTC.

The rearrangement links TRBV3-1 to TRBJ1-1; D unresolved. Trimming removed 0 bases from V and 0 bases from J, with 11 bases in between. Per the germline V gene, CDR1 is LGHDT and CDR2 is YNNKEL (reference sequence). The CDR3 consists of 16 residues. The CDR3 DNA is TGTGCCAGCAGCCAAGAGCTTGGCAGCATGAACACTGAAGCTTTCTTT. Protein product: CASSQELGSMNTEAFF.

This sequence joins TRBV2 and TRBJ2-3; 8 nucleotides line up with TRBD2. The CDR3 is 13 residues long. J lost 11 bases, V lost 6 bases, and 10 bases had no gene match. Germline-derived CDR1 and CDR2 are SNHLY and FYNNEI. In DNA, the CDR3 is TGTGCCAGCAGGGGAGTAGCGGGGACATTGCAGTATTTT. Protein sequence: CASRGVAGTLQYF.

The CDR3 is CASSFEAFF. CDR3 DNA: TGTGCCAGCAGCTTTGAAGCTTTCTTT. This chain joins TRBV7-2 and TRBJ1-1; D gene uncertain. Trimming shortened V by 3 bases and J by 7 bases, and 0 bases separated the two germline ends. Germline V CDR1 and CDR2: SGHTA, FQGNSA. The CDR3 has 9 amino acids.

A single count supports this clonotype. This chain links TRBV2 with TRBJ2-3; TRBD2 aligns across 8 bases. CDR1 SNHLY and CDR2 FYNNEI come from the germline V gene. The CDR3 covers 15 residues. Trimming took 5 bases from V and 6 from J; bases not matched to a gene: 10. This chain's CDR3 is CASSPAGAPSDTQYF. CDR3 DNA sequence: TGTGCCAGCAGTCCAGCGGGGGCCCCTAGTGATACGCAGTATTTT. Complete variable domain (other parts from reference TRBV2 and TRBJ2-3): EPEVTQTPSHQVTQMGQEVILRCVPISNHLYFYWYRQILGQKVEFLVSFYNNEISEKSEIFDDQFSVERPDGSNFTLKIRSTKLEDSAMYFCASSPAGAPSDTQYFGPGTRLTVL.